Presented here are 18 T cell receptor beta chains from one specimen sequenced in a study of blood T cell repertoires in COVID-19. The assay was immunoSEQ multiplex PCR, and TCRdb's table has in-frame clones only and misses some. In the table there are fewer than 300,000 clones, over 75% of which are singletons. Input material: PBMCs or T cells enriched from blood (not recorded which). These receptors came from a man aged 18 to 35 who had recovered from COVID-19.

In its sample, this clone was seen a few times. The chain carries TRBV3-1 (or the pseudogene TRBV3-2) and TRBJ2-2; 11 nucleotides match TRBD2. Germline values: CDR1 LGHDT, CDR2 YNNKEL (reference sequence). J was trimmed by 1 base and V by 3 bases; bases with no gene match: 7. The CDR3 is 18 amino acids. CDR3 DNA: TGTGCCAGCAGCCAGAGGGCTAGCGGGGGGAAGAACACCGGGGAGCTGTTTTTT. Translating gives CASSQRASGGKNTGELFF.

J is TRBJ1-2 and V is TRBV5-6; a weak D match, TRBD1 (5 bases). V gave up 4 bases and J gave up 8 bases, with 18 bases separating them. This CDR3 spans 14 amino acids. Germline V gene data show CDR1 as SGHDT and CDR2 as YYEEEE. CDR3 residues: CASSPGTDLWGYTF. CDR3 nucleotide sequence: TGTGCCAGCAGCCCTGGGACTGATCTATGGGGCTACACCTTC.

The chain couples TRBV5-1 to TRBJ2-1; 14 bases agree with TRBD2. Germline V CDR1 and CDR2: SGHRS, YFSETQ. Trimming at V came to 3 bases and at J to 0 bases, leaving 14 bases not matched to a gene. There are 21 residues in the CDR3. CDR3 DNA sequence: TGCGCCAGCAGCTCGATTAATAGGACTAGCGGGGGGATCGCCTCCTACAATGAGCAGTTCTTC. It specifies CASSSINRTSGGIASYNEQFF. The full variable domain, rest sourced from reference TRBV5-1 and TRBJ2-1, is KAGVTQTPRYLIKTRGQQVTLSCSPISGHRSVSWYQQTPGQGLQFLFEYFSETQRNKGNFPGRFSGRQFSNSRSEMNVSTLELGDSALYLCASSSINRTSGGIASYNEQFFGPGTRLTVL.

This chain connects TRBV2 to TRBJ2-7, with D possibly TRBD2 on 5 matching bases. The CDR3 covers 15 residues. Trimming shortened V by 1 base and J by 4 bases, and 14 bases separated the two germline ends. Germline lookup yields CDR1 SNHLY and CDR2 FYNNEI. The CDR3 region is CASSEGPGFTYEQYF. CDR3 nucleotides: TGTGCCAGCAGTGAAGGGCCGGGATTTACTTACGAGCAGTACTTC.

This chain links TRBV6-5 with TRBJ1-2; 9 bases agree with TRBD1. The ends lost 6 bases at V and 4 bases at J; junction bases unmatched: 9. This CDR3 is 15 amino acids long. Germline CDR1 reads MNHEY; CDR2 reads SVGAGI. This chain's CDR3 is CASRRDRARTYGYTF. The CDR3 bases are TGTGCCAGCAGACGGGACAGGGCCCGTACCTATGGCTACACCTTC.

In DNA, the CDR3 is TGTGCCAGCAGCTGGACGGGGAACTATGGCTACACCTTC. It codes for CASSWTGNYGYTF. The genes are TRBV7-2 and TRBJ1-2; D ambiguous. Trimming took 4 bases from V and 2 from J, leaving 8 bases between them. Germline values: CDR1 SGHTA, CDR2 FQGNSA. This CDR3 region has 13 residues. Full variable domain (missing parts from reference TRBV7-2 and TRBJ1-2): GAGVSQSPSNKVTEKGKDVELRCDPISGHTALYWYRQSLGQGLEFLIYFQGNSAPDKSGLPSDRFSAERTGGSVSTLTIQRTQQEDSAVYLCASSWTGNYGYTFGSGTRLTVV.

The chain combines TRBV11-3 with TRBJ2-2; a possible D gene is TRBD2 (5 bases). This CDR3 is 14 amino acids long. The germline CDR1 and CDR2 sequences are SGHNT and YENEEA. The ends were cut back, 5 bases at V and 4 bases at J, with 11 bases in the middle. CDR3 DNA sequence: TGTGCCAGCAGCGTACTAGGAGGCACCGGGGAGCTGTTTTTT. As protein: CASSVLGGTGELFF.

The CDR3 DNA sequence: TGTGCCAGCAGCTTAGCGGGAGACAGCTACGAGCAGTACTTC. Protein product: CASSLAGDSYEQYF. The V call is TRBV11-3, the J call TRBJ2-7; D might be TRBD2 (6 bases). This CDR3 spans 14 amino acids. The V gene's germline CDR1 is SGHNT and CDR2 YENEEA. Trimming left V 1 base short and J 3 bases short, with 10 bases between.

V usage is TRBV3-1 (or the pseudogene TRBV3-2) and J usage is TRBJ1-2; the D gene is possibly TRBD1 (6 bases). Germline V gene sequence: CDR1 LGHDT, CDR2 YNNKEL (reference sequence). This CDR3 contains 13 residues. Trimming shortened V by 4 bases and J by 1 base, and 7 bases separated the two germline ends. The CDR3 nucleotides are TGTGCCAGCAGCCGGACAGTTAACTATGGCTACACCTTC. Encoded protein: CASSRTVNYGYTF.

The genes are TRBV11-1 and TRBJ2-7; D gene unclear. The germline CDR1 and CDR2 sequences are SGHAT and FQDESV (reference sequence). V lost 5 bases and J lost 6, with 11 bases in between. The CDR3 runs to 12 residues. The CDR3 reads CASSPNPGEQYF. In DNA form, the CDR3 reads TGTGCCAGCAGCCCGAACCCGGGCGAGCAGTACTTC.

The chain links TRBV10-3 to TRBJ2-2; D unresolved. The V and J ends lost 2 bases and 6 bases respectively, with 16 bases between them. The CDR3 is 16 amino acids. The germline gives CDR1 ENHRY, CDR2 SYGVKD. In DNA, the CDR3 is TGTGCCATCAGTGAGCCTATGCGAATTCAGGCCGGGGAGCTGTTTTTT. Translated: CAISEPMRIQAGELFF.

This chain uses TRBV18 with TRBJ2-1; 8 nucleotides line up with TRBD2. The CDR3 length is 16 residues. Germline CDR1 is KGHSH and CDR2 is LQKENI. V shed 6 bases and J 6 bases; nucleotides not matched to a gene: 13. Here the CDR3 reads CASSLAGRALSNEQFF. The CDR3 DNA is TGTGCCAGCTCCCTAGCGGGCAGGGCCTTGTCCAATGAGCAGTTCTTC.

This clone was seen a handful of times. The gene calls are TRBV7-9 and TRBJ1-1, with unresolved D. The CDR3 loop spans 10 amino acids. The V end lost 2 bases, the J end lost 7 bases, and 2 bases lay between the germline ends. Germline lookup yields CDR1 SEHNR and CDR2 FQNEAQ (reference sequence). CDR3 region: CASSLREAFF. CDR3 sequence (DNA): TGTGCCAGCAGCTTACGTGAAGCTTTCTTT.

V gene TRBV24-1 combines with J gene TRBJ1-5; the match to TRBD1 covers 9 bases. With 7 bases clipped from V and 6 bases from J, the junction kept 12 bases outside the gene matches. Germline V gene sequence: CDR1 KGHDR, CDR2 SFDVKD. The CDR3 is 16 residues long. CDR3 residues: CATSETGTGNLQPQHF. In nucleotides, the CDR3 is TGTGCCACCAGCGAGACCGGGACAGGGAATCTTCAGCCCCAGCATTTT.

Written as DNA, the CDR3 is TGTGCCAGCAGCCAAGCTTCGGGGACAGTTATTGATACGCAGTATTTT. It is translated as CASSQASGTVIDTQYF. The chain couples TRBV3-1 (or the pseudogene TRBV3-2) to TRBJ2-3; 7 nucleotides line up with TRBD1. The CDR3 spans 16 residues. Trimming removed 1 base from V and 6 bases from J; junction bases left unmatched: 10. In germline, CDR1 is LGHDT, CDR2 YNNKEL (reference sequence).

The V call is TRBV16, the J call TRBJ2-7; D remains ambiguous. V lost 2 bases and J lost 7, with 9 bases in between. The CDR3 loop spans 12 amino acids. CDR1 and CDR2 (germline): KGHSY, FQNENV. The CDR3 sequence is CASSQLLAEQYF. Here the CDR3 DNA reads TGTGCCAGCAGCCAACTGCTCGCGGAGCAGTACTTC.

This clone has a handful of counts. This chain uses TRBV19 with TRBJ2-1; 7 positions agree with TRBD1. The germline gives CDR1 LNHDA, CDR2 SQIVND (reference sequence). The ends lost 8 bases at V and 4 bases at J; junction bases unmatched: 2. This CDR3 has 12 amino acids. The CDR3 loop reads CASGTDYNEQFF. CDR3 in DNA: TGTGCCAGTGGGACAGATTACAATGAGCAGTTCTTC.

The chain is built from TRBV28 and TRBJ1-2, with D maybe TRBD1 (6 bases). The CDR3 runs to 15 residues. Germline-derived CDR1 and CDR2 are MDHEN and SYDVKM. The V end was cut by 5 bases, the J end by 2 bases, with 15 bases between. CDR3 sequence (DNA): TGTGCCAGCAGTGCACTGGGGGCGCTGAACTATGGCTACACCTTC. This sequence encodes CASSALGALNYGYTF.